This T cell receptor (beta chain) was sequenced for a study of human T cells and chemical hapten exposure. Time point indicated: patch test 3, about 24 weeks after DPC sensitization. Described treatment: therapeutic diphenylcyclopropenone sensitization with weekly scalp DPC. TCRdb recomputed calls from the RACE reads with MiXCR, one row per CDR3 protein. The data show approximately 160,000 distinct CDR3 sequences, 28% seen once. There are 14 residues in the CDR3. The V segment lost 4 bases and the J segment 10 bases; nucleotides outside the gene matches: 10. The germline V gene encodes CDR1 MNHEY and CDR2 SVGEGT. Findings of the study overall: A positive correlation with patch test score was shown by PT1 expanded TCR counts.

Of note for this clonotype: What it binds is not known.

The rearrangement links TRBV6-2 or TRBV6-3 to TRBJ2-4; 7 bases match TRBD1. The source of this sequence is a woman younger than 35 with alopecia areata. Some clones in this sample may be carry-over from other donors' samples. Sequencing was performed on whole blood, taken in connection with sensitization to the hapten diphenylcyclopropenone (DPC). This chain's CDR3 is CASSSDRLMLIQYF. As DNA, the CDR3 is TGTGCCAGCAGTTCGGACAGGTTGATGTTGATTCAGTACTTC.